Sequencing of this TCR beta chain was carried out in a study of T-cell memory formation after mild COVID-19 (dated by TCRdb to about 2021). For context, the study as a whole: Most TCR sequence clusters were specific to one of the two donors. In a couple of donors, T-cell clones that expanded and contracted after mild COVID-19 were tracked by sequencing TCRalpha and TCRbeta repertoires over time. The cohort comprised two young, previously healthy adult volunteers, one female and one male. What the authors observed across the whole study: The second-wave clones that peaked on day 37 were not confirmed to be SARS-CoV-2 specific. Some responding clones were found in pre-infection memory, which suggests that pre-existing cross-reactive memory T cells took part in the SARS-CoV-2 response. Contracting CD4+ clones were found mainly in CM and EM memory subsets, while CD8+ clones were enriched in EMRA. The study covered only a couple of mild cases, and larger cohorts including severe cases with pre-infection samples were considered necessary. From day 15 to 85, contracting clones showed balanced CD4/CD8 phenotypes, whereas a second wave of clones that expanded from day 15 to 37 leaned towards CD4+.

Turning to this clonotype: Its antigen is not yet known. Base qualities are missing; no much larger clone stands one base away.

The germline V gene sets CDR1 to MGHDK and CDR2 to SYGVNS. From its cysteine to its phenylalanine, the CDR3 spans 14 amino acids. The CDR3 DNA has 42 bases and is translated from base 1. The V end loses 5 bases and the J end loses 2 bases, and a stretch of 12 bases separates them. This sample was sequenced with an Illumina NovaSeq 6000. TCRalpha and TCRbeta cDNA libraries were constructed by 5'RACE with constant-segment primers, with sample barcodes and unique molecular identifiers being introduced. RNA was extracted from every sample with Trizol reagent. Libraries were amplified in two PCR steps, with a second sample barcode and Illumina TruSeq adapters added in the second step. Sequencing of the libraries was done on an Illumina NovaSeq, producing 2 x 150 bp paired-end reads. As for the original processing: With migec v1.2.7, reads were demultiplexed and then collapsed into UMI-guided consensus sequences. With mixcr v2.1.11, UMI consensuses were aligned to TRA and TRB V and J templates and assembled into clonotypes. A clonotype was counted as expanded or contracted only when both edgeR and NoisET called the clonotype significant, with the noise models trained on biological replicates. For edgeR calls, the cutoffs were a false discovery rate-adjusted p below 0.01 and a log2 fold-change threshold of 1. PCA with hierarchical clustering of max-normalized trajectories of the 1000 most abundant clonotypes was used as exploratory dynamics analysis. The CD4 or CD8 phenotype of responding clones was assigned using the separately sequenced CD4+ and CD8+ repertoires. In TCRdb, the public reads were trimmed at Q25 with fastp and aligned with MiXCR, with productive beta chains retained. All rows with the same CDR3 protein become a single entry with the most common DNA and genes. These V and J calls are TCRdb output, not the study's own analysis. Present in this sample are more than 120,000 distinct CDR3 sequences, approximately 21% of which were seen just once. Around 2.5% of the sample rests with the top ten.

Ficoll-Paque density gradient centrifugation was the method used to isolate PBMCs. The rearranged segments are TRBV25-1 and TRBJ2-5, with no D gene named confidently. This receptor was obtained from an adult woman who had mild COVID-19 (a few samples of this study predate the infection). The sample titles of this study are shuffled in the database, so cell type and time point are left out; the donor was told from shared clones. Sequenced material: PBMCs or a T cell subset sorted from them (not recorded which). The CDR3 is CASSWASLQETQYF. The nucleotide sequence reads TGTGCCAGCAGTTGGGCGAGTTTACAAGAGACCCAGTACTTC.